This T cell receptor (beta chain) was sequenced for a study of response to subunit inactivated influenza vaccine. TCRdb re-analysed the RT-PCR reads in MiXCR, keeping a single row per CDR3 protein. The sample records some 500,000 distinct CDR3 sequences, about 25% being singletons. Germline trimming cut 0 bases from V and 6 bases from J; bases unmatched to any gene: 3. Germline CDR1 is MNHEY and CDR2 is SMNVEV (reference sequence). CDR3 length: 15 amino acids. Sequenced material: CD4+ T cells sorted from PBMCs, taken more than 4 days after vaccination. The clonotype comes from a man in his fifties who received an inactivated influenza vaccine. The chain joins TRBV27 to TRBJ2-1, with TRBD1 matching 9 bases. DNA of the CDR3: TGTGCCAGCAGTTTATCAGGGACAGGGCTCAATGAGCAGTTCTTC. Amino acid sequence: CASSLSGTGLNEQFF.